This T cell receptor (beta chain) stems from a study of spatial heterogeneity in lung cancer. Study-level points and caveats: Among blood samples, ubiquitous expanded tumor TCRs appeared more at resection than at follow-up.

This clonotype was detected ten times or more. Its cognate antigen is unknown. The time point: sample taken at primary tumor resection. The sequenced material consisted of unsorted whole RNA from tumor, nontumor lung or frozen PBMC. TCRdb re-derived calls from the 5' RACE reads in MiXCR, one entry per CDR3 protein. Altogether about 22,000 distinct CDR3 sequences are present, approximately 4.4% being singletons, with the ten largest covering about 7.7%. Germline CDR1 SGHRS, CDR2 YFSETQ. Trimming pared 5 bases from V and 3 bases from J, leaving 17 bases between. This CDR3 region has 15 residues. Source: PBMCs, taken at surgery. The V and J genes are TRBV5-1 and TRBJ1-1; TRBD1 might be the D (6 bases). This receptor was taken from a male donor with early-stage non-small cell lung cancer. CDR3 nucleotide sequence: TGCGCCAGCAGTTTTGACAGGCCGTGGGACACTGAAGCTTTCTTT. This translates into CASSFDRPWDTEAFF.